This TCR beta chain was recovered during a study of T-cell memory formation after mild COVID-19. TCRdb ran MiXCR on the 5' RACE reads and lists one entry per CDR3 protein. The sample lists 210,000 or so distinct CDR3 sequences; roughly a tenth were seen once. The CDR3 runs 13 residues. Trimming pared 5 bases from V and 6 bases from J, leaving 10 bases between. From germline, CDR1 is SGHTA and CDR2 FQGTGA. Study-wide results and limits: Contracting CD8+ clones were enriched in EMRA, CD4+ mainly in CM and EM.

As for this clonotype: Antigen specificity is unknown.

The receptor comes from a man aged 18 to 30 who had mild COVID-19 (a few samples of this study predate the infection). Cell type and time point are not known. Sample: PBMCs or a T cell subset sorted from them (not recorded which). The gene calls are TRBV7-3 and TRBJ2-2; D gene ambiguous. In DNA form, the CDR3 reads TGTGCCAGCAGCCGACCCCATTCCGGGGAGCTGTTTTTT. Amino acids: CASSRPHSGELFF.